The rows below give T cell receptor beta chains drawn from one sample of a study of response to subunit inactivated influenza vaccine. TCRdb re-called the RT-PCR reads through MiXCR, storing one row per CDR3 protein. The sample records about half a million distinct CDR3 sequences, around 8% being singletons. The material was PBMCs from blood, obtained around 2 years after vaccination. All receptors derive from a man between 50 and 69 years old who received an inactivated influenza vaccine. The CDR3 runs from the conserved cysteine through the conserved F or W. Each record gives: J gene, clone size, V gene, D gene, CDR3 protein, CDR3 DNA. D genes are given only for firm matches. Rows give clone size only sometimes, using once, few, many, or a class for an expanded clone.

j_call: TRBJ2-3
clone_size: -
v_call: TRBV20-1
d_call: -
cdr3_aa: CSARDARGGTNTQYF
cdr3_nt: TGCAGTGCTAGAGATGCCAGGGGGGGGACAAATACGCAGTATTTT

j_call: TRBJ1-3
clone_size: many
v_call: TRBV4-3
d_call: TRBD1
cdr3_aa: CASSQATGGGGNTIYF
cdr3_nt: TGCGCCAGCAGCCAGGCTACAGGGGGCGGAGGAAACACCATATATTTT

j_call: TRBJ2-3
clone_size: many
v_call: TRBV5-1
d_call: -
cdr3_aa: CASSSHSTDTQYF
cdr3_nt: TGCGCCAGCAGTTCGCACAGCACAGATACGCAGTATTTT

j_call: TRBJ2-1
clone_size: -
v_call: TRBV7-2
d_call: -
cdr3_aa: CASTPGLSYNEQFF
cdr3_nt: TGTGCGTCGACCCCCGGACTCTCCTACAATGAGCAGTTCTTC

j_call: TRBJ2-4
clone_size: many
v_call: TRBV7-2
d_call: -
cdr3_aa: CASSPTWGGANIQYF
cdr3_nt: TGTGCCAGCAGCCCTACCTGGGGGGGGGCGAACATTCAGTACTTC

j_call: TRBJ1-5
clone_size: many
v_call: TRBV20-1
d_call: TRBD1
cdr3_aa: CSARDSGPGQRNQPQHF
cdr3_nt: TGCAGTGCTAGAGATTCTGGGCCGGGACAGAGAAATCAGCCCCAGCATTTT

j_call: TRBJ2-1
clone_size: many
v_call: TRBV29-1
d_call: TRBD1
cdr3_aa: CSVGTGGSSSYNEQFF
cdr3_nt: TGCAGCGTGGGGACAGGGGGATCCAGCTCCTACAATGAGCAGTTCTTC

j_call: TRBJ2-2
clone_size: -
v_call: TRBV7-3
d_call: TRBD1
cdr3_aa: CASSLNGQGAGGELFF
cdr3_nt: TGTGCCAGCAGCTTAAACGGACAGGGGGCCGGTGGGGAGCTGTTTTTT

j_call: TRBJ2-2
clone_size: many
v_call: TRBV29-1
d_call: -
cdr3_aa: CSVEAGGELFF
cdr3_nt: TGCAGCGTTGAGGCTGGGGGGGAGCTGTTTTTT

j_call: TRBJ1-2
clone_size: -
v_call: TRBV14
d_call: -
cdr3_aa: CASSQQSGRNYGYTF
cdr3_nt: TGTGCCAGCAGCCAACAAAGTGGGCGGAACTATGGCTACACCTTC

j_call: TRBJ2-3
clone_size: -
v_call: TRBV7-6
d_call: -
cdr3_aa: CASSSGPRTLVTQYF
cdr3_nt: TGTGCCAGCAGCTCGGGACCGAGGACGTTGGTTACGCAGTATTTT

j_call: TRBJ2-3
clone_size: many
v_call: TRBV4-2
d_call: TRBD2
cdr3_aa: CASSPETSGGVIDTQYF
cdr3_nt: TGTGCCAGCAGCCCTGAGACGAGCGGGGGGGTGATAGATACGCAGTATTTT

j_call: TRBJ2-7
clone_size: few
v_call: TRBV6-5
d_call: -
cdr3_aa: CASSYSGNGYEQYF
cdr3_nt: TGTGCCAGCAGTTACTCGGGTAACGGCTACGAGCAGTACTTC

j_call: TRBJ2-5
clone_size: few
v_call: TRBV5-5
d_call: TRBD2
cdr3_aa: CASSRGLAGGKQETQYF
cdr3_nt: TGTGCCAGCAGCCGCGGACTAGCGGGAGGCAAACAAGAGACCCAGTACTTC

j_call: TRBJ1-1
clone_size: -
v_call: TRBV2
d_call: -
cdr3_aa: CASSEPGAWREAFF
cdr3_nt: TGTGCCAGCAGTGAACCCGGGGCCTGGAGGGAAGCTTTCTTT

j_call: TRBJ2-7
clone_size: -
v_call: TRBV4-3
d_call: TRBD2
cdr3_aa: CASSTRTSGGTGYEQYF
cdr3_nt: TGCGCCAGCAGCACCCGGACTAGCGGGGGAACAGGCTACGAGCAGTACTTC

j_call: TRBJ1-5
clone_size: few
v_call: TRBV20-1
d_call: -
cdr3_aa: CSAGGIDQPQHF
cdr3_nt: TGCAGTGCTGGGGGGATCGATCAGCCCCAGCATTTT

j_call: TRBJ2-1
clone_size: few
v_call: TRBV7-9
d_call: TRBD2
cdr3_aa: CASSFQRLSGGSEQFF
cdr3_nt: TGTGCCAGCAGCTTTCAGAGACTAAGCGGGGGGTCAGAGCAGTTCTTC

j_call: TRBJ1-2
clone_size: few
v_call: TRBV27
d_call: -
cdr3_aa: CASSLSATGFYGYTF
cdr3_nt: TGTGCCAGCAGTTTAAGTGCCACAGGGTTCTACGGCTACACCTTC